This T cell receptor beta chain was recovered during a study of cytomegalovirus exposure and HLA in healthy donors. Study-level results: In a later analysis, HLA-associated beta chains showed higher expansion and lower generation probabilities than comparable chains. Researchers reportedly found TCR beta sequences accurately predicted most subjects' HLA-A and HLA-B alleles. Some V segments, including TRBV6-2 and TRBV6-3, were excluded as indistinguishable.

The PCR was carried out with 60 Vbeta primers and 13 Jbeta primers. The table came from immunoSEQ multiplex PCR; TCRdb's copy has only in-frame clones and leaves some out. Of 170,000 or so clones in the sample, 60% to 80% were seen once. V was pared by 2 bases and J by 4 bases, with 8 bases of the junction left unmatched. Germline lookup yields CDR1 SGHAT and CDR2 FQNNGV. The CDR3 contains 16 residues. Regarding this clone: Its antigen is currently unknown.

Sample: PBMCs. The chain employs TRBV11-2 and TRBJ2-1; 7 bases are a match to TRBD2. The clonotype comes from a woman aged 25 to 39 in good health and CMV-seronegative. The CDR3 DNA reads as TGTGCCAGCAGCTTAAACGGGGGGAAAAGTTACAATGAGCAGTTCTTC. It encodes CASSLNGGKSYNEQFF.